These T cell receptor beta chains were read from a single sample in a study of blood T cell repertoires in COVID-19. Only in-frame clones appear in the TCRdb table, and some are missing; sequencing was by immunoSEQ multiplex PCR. The table records under 200,000 clones, around 87% of them present only once. What was sequenced was peripheral blood. These receptors were obtained from a woman at least 80 years old in a cohort sampled during active or convalescent COVID-19. CDR3s leave out the opening cysteine and the closing phenylalanine or tryptophan. A D gene is named only where the DNA matches it firmly.

cdr3_aa: SGGNREPGGYT
j_call: TRBJ1-2
d_call: .
v_call: TRBV29-1

cdr3_aa: ATGAGGLGTDTQY
j_call: TRBJ2-3
d_call: TRBD2
v_call: TRBV7-2

cdr3_aa: ASSDSGGEDQPQH
j_call: TRBJ1-5
d_call: TRBD1
v_call: TRBV19

cdr3_aa: ASSRQGSWGYT
j_call: TRBJ1-2
d_call: TRBD1
v_call: TRBV6-6

cdr3_aa: ATSDARPGQYYNEQF
j_call: TRBJ2-1
d_call: TRBD1
v_call: TRBV24-1

cdr3_aa: ASSAQSQQETQY
j_call: TRBJ2-5
d_call: .
v_call: TRBV7-2

cdr3_aa: ASSRFGTGGNTIY
j_call: TRBJ1-3
d_call: TRBD1
v_call: TRBV9

cdr3_aa: ASSLSTGHNTEAF
j_call: TRBJ1-1
d_call: TRBD1
v_call: TRBV18

cdr3_aa: ASSILRTGNTGELF
j_call: TRBJ2-2
d_call: .
v_call: TRBV19

cdr3_aa: ASSLLQGSSSTDTQY
j_call: TRBJ2-3
d_call: .
v_call: TRBV19

cdr3_aa: AERGCEVNEQF
j_call: TRBJ2-1
d_call: TRBD2
v_call: TRBV11-3

cdr3_aa: ASSAGDFTDTQY
j_call: TRBJ2-3
d_call: .
v_call: TRBV25-1

cdr3_aa: ASRSGTGVRRYSNQPQH
j_call: TRBJ1-5
d_call: TRBD1
v_call: TRBV28

cdr3_aa: ASSLAGGNEQF
j_call: TRBJ2-1
d_call: TRBD1
v_call: TRBV5-5

cdr3_aa: ASSPRGGGSYEQY
j_call: TRBJ2-7
d_call: .
v_call: TRBV11-3

cdr3_aa: ASSLGAGLEAF
j_call: TRBJ1-1
d_call: .
v_call: TRBV11-2

cdr3_aa: ASSHDRVYGYT
j_call: TRBJ1-2
d_call: TRBD1
v_call: TRBV11-2

cdr3_aa: ASSQVGTSGGAGDTQY
j_call: TRBJ2-3
d_call: TRBD2
v_call: TRBV3-1/TRBV3-2

cdr3_aa: ASSQGGTSGSNTGELF
j_call: TRBJ2-2
d_call: TRBD2
v_call: TRBV3-1/TRBV3-2

cdr3_aa: ASSPPRSTDRILTYEQY
j_call: TRBJ2-7
d_call: TRBD1
v_call: TRBV18

cdr3_aa: ASSLVRNMGQGIHTQY
j_call: TRBJ2-3
d_call: TRBD1
v_call: TRBV11-2

cdr3_aa: ASSLGPGQEYEQY
j_call: TRBJ2-7
d_call: TRBD1
v_call: TRBV18

cdr3_aa: ASRSQGYEQY
j_call: TRBJ2-7
d_call: .
v_call: TRBV6-5

cdr3_aa: ASSTGGQGALRSPLH
j_call: TRBJ1-6
d_call: TRBD1
v_call: TRBV27

cdr3_aa: ASSLGPGVGEKLF
j_call: TRBJ1-4
d_call: .
v_call: TRBV5-1

cdr3_aa: ASSLMADSYEQY
j_call: TRBJ2-7
d_call: .
v_call: TRBV7-2

cdr3_aa: SWRSNYGYT
j_call: TRBJ1-2
d_call: .
v_call: TRBV20-1

cdr3_aa: ASSFRLNTDTQY
j_call: TRBJ2-3
d_call: .
v_call: TRBV11-2

cdr3_aa: ASSLYGDRGHRQPQH
j_call: TRBJ1-5
d_call: TRBD1
v_call: TRBV28

cdr3_aa: ASSGSGGSQPQH
j_call: TRBJ1-5
d_call: TRBD1
v_call: TRBV27

cdr3_aa: ASSQDLLTRMIGELF
j_call: TRBJ2-2
d_call: .
v_call: TRBV3-1/TRBV3-2

cdr3_aa: ASSLDRTEAF
j_call: TRBJ1-1
d_call: .
v_call: TRBV6-6

cdr3_aa: ASSRDRGHEQY
j_call: TRBJ2-7
d_call: TRBD1
v_call: TRBV4-3

cdr3_aa: ASIPAD
j_call: TRBJ2-7
d_call: .
v_call: TRBV10-2

cdr3_aa: ATSDTRTGSTYNEQF
j_call: TRBJ2-1
d_call: TRBD1
v_call: TRBV24-1

cdr3_aa: ASSEGRDSDTDTQY
j_call: TRBJ2-3
d_call: TRBD1
v_call: TRBV10-1

cdr3_aa: ASSSDWSTDTQY
j_call: TRBJ2-3
d_call: .
v_call: TRBV7-8

cdr3_aa: ASSVDAGSTDTQY
j_call: TRBJ2-3
d_call: .
v_call: TRBV9

cdr3_aa: ASRTGGGQPQH
j_call: TRBJ1-5
d_call: TRBD1
v_call: TRBV6-4

cdr3_aa: ASSPDTYEQY
j_call: TRBJ2-7
d_call: .
v_call: TRBV7-2

cdr3_aa: ASSGRAQGESYNEQF
j_call: TRBJ2-1
d_call: .
v_call: TRBV5-1

cdr3_aa: ASSRRGLAGNTIY
j_call: TRBJ1-3
d_call: .
v_call: TRBV4-1

cdr3_aa: ASSRTDSSYEQY
j_call: TRBJ2-7
d_call: .
v_call: TRBV3-1/TRBV3-2

cdr3_aa: SVEEDGTGGQPQH
j_call: TRBJ1-5
d_call: TRBD1
v_call: TRBV29-1